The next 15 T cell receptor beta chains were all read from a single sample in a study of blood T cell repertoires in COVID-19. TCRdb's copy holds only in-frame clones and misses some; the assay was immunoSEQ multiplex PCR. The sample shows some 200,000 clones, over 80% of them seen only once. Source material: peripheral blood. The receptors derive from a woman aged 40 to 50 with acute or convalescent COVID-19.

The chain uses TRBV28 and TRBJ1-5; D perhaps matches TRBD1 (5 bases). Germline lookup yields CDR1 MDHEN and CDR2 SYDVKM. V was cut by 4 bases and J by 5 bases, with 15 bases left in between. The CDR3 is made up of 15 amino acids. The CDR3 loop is CASSSGTGGYQPQHF. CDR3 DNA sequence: TGTGCCAGCAGTTCAGGGACGGGGGGGTATCAGCCCCAGCATTTT.

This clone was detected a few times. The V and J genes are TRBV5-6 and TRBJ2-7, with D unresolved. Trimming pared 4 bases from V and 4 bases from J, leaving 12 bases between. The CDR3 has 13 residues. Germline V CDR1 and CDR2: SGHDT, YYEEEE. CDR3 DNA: TGTGCCAGCAGCCCTACCTCACGTTACGAGCAGTACTTC. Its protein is CASSPTSRYEQYF.

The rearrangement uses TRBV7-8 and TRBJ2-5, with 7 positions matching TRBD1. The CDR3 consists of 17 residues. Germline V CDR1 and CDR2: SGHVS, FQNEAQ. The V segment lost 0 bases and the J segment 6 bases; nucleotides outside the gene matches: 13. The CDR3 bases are TGTGCCAGCAGCTTAGCGCTAAGAGACAGGGCTGCGAAGACCCAGTACTTC. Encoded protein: CASSLALRDRAAKTQYF.

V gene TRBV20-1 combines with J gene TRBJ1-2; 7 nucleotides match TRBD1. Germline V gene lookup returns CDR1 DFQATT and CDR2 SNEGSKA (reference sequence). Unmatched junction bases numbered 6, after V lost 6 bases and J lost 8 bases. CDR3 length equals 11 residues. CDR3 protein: CSAGQAGGYTF. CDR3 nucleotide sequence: TGCAGTGCCGGACAGGCAGGCGGCTACACCTTC.

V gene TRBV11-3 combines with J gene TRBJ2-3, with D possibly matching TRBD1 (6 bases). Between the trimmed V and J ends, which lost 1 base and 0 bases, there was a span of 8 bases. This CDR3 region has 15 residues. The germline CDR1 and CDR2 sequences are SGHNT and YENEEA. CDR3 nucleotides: TGTGCCAGCAGCTTAGGGGGGCTCAGCACAGATACGCAGTATTTT. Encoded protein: CASSLGGLSTDTQYF.

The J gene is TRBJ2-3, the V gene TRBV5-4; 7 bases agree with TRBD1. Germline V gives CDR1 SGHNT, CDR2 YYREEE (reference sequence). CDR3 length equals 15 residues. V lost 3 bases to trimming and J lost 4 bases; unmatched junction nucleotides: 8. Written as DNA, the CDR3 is TGTGCCAGCAGCTCGGCGGACAGGAGCGCAGATACGCAGTATTTT. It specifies CASSSADRSADTQYF.

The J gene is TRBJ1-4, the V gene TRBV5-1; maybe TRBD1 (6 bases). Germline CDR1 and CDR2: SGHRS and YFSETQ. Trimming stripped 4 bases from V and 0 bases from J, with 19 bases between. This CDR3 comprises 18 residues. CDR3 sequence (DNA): TGCGCCAGCAGCCTACGAAAGGGAGGGGGAGCAACTAATGAAAAACTGTTTTTT. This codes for CASSLRKGGGATNEKLFF.

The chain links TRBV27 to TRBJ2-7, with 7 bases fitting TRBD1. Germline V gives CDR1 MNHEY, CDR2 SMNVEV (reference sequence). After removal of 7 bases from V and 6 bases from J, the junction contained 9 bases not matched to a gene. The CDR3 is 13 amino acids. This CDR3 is CASTATGASEQYF. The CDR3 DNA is TGTGCCAGCACCGCTACAGGGGCAAGCGAGCAGTACTTC.

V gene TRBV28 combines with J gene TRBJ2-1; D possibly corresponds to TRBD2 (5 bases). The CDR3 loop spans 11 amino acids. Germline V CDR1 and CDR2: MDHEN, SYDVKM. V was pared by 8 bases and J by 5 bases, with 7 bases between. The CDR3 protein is CASHGDNEQFF. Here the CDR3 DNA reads TGTGCCAGCCACGGGGACAATGAGCAGTTCTTC.

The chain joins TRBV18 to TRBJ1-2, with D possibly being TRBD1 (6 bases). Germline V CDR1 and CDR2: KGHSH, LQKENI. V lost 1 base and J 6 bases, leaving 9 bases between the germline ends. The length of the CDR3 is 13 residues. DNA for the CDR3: TGTGCCAGCTCACCACGGGACAAAAATGGCTACACCTTC. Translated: CASSPRDKNGYTF.

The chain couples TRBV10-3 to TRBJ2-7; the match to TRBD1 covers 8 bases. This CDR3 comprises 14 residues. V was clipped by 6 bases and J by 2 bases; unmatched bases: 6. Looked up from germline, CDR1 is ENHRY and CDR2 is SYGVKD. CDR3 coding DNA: TGTGCCATCAGGGACAGGGTAGGCCCCTACGAGCAGTACTTC. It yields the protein CAIRDRVGPYEQYF.

Here the CDR3 DNA reads TGCAGCGTAATAGGGCAGGGGAACACCGGGGAGCTGTTTTTT. It yields the protein CSVIGQGNTGELFF. This sequence joins TRBV29-1 and TRBJ2-2; a weak D match, TRBD1 (5 bases). Trimming cost V 6 bases and J 1 base, with 12 bases left between them. Germline-derived CDR1 and CDR2 are SQVTM and ANQGSEA. This CDR3 spans 14 amino acids.

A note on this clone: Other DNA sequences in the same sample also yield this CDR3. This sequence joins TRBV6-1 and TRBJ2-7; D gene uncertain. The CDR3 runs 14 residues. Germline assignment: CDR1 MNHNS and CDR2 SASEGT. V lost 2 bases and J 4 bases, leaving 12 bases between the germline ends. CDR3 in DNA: TGTGCCAGCAGTGAATATGAGCCCCCGTACGAGCAGTACTTC. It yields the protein CASSEYEPPYEQYF.

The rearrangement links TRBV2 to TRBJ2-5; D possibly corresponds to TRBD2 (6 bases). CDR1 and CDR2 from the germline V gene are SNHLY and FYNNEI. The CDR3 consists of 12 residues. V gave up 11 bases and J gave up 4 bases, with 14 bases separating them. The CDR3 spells CAGAAGGETQYF. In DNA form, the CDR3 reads TGTGCCGGGGCCGCCGGGGGAGAGACCCAGTACTTC.

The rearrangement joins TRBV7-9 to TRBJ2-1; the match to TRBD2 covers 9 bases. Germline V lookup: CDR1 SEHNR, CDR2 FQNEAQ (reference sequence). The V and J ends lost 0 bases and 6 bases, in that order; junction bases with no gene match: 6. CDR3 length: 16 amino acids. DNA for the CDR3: TGTGCCAGCAGCTTAGCGGGTAGCGGGGGAGTCAATGAGCAGTTCTTC. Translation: CASSLAGSGGVNEQFF.